This TCR beta chain stems from a study of blood T cell repertoires in COVID-19 (TCRdb year 2020). With respect to the entire study: Samples from collaborators originated in the United States, Italy and Spain and spanned both the acute and convalescent phases of COVID-19. The material from the prospective study consisted of cDNA or gDNA derived from T cells, B-cell-depleted T cells, or PBMCs. Subjects who had been exposed to COVID-19, were actively infected with it, or had recovered from it provided the deeply sampled blood TCRbeta repertoires that made up the dataset. The repertoires were released in a freely available public database meant as a resource for research on the immune response to SARS-CoV-2. Samples came from the ongoing ImmuneRACE study (first 160 participants) plus 1,254 subjects from 6 global collaborators. The sample metadata nearly always contained a de-identified subject ID, COVID-19 status, age in years and sex. Where available, HLA class I and class II types were taken from metadata supplied by the sample provider and were not determined by assay-based typing. Results the study describes overall, beyond this receptor: Clinical and demographic metadata were provided uncurated, with the amount varying by source and participant.

TCRbeta CDR3 regions were amplified from genomic DNA by means of the immunoSEQ Assay, a bias-controlled multiplex PCR. The study's own analysis went as follows. The number of nucleated cells in each sample was estimated by amplification of reference gene primers within the assay. Sequence reads were collapsed and filtered to measure the absolute abundance of every unique TCRbeta CDR3 rearrangement. Productive Simpson clonality was computed per sample as the square root of Simpson's diversity index over productive rearrangements. Sourced from immuneACCESS, this table was stored by TCRdb with only in-frame sequences that have V and J called. A share of the clones is absent; for the studies checked, an unresolved V gene accounts for under half, and the remainder has no known explanation. V and J calls and clone size follow that table, whereas D and trimming were derived from the DNA. In this sample the table shows 25,000 to 30,000 clones, just under 95% of which occur a single time. The ten largest clones take up 3.5% to 5% of the sample.

Note on this clone: The clone's antigen remains unknown. One base away there is no much larger clone; base qualities are not given.

Whole blood was collected in K2EDTA tubes by collaborating institutions according to the institutions' own protocols. Collaborator samples were shipped for TCRbeta analysis as frozen whole blood, isolated PBMCs, or DNA extracted from either sample type. The germline V gene (reference sequence) supplies CDR1 GTSNPN and CDR2 SVGIG. The CDR3 sequence holds 14 residues, the cysteine and phenylalanine included. The DNA shown is the 42-base CDR3, in frame from base 1. The germline V and J ends show losses of 2 bases and 7 bases respectively, and no gene match explains 8 bases of the junction. Sequences were obtained from peripheral blood. The chain links TRBV30 with TRBJ2-1, and TRBD2 matches 7 of the central bases. This TCR was recovered from a human donor with active COVID-19. The donor label of this sample is uncertain. Here is the DNA: TGTGCCTGGAGTCTCACGGGAGGTTGGAATGAGCAGTTCTTC. Translated, it reads CAWSLTGGWNEQFF.